This TCR beta chain was identified in a study of blood T cell repertoires in COVID-19. Study details: From the United States, Italy and Spain came samples of acute and convalescent COVID-19.

The sample holds one count of this clone. The CDR3 sequence is 14 residues long. V trimming: 4 bases; J trimming: 7 bases; junction bases outside the gene matches: 7. Germline loops: CDR1 SGHTA, CDR2 FQGNSA. Per the original methods: Scientists estimated how many nucleated cells there were by amplifying reference gene primers. Here immunoSEQ multiplex PCR was the method, and the copy in TCRdb shows in-frame clones only, minus some. D and trimming come from the DNA, and the V and J calls and clone size come from that table. The sample contains roughly 130,000 clones, 75% to 90% of which appear only once.

Sequencing was done on a sample of peripheral blood. The J gene is TRBJ2-1, the V gene TRBV7-2; 7 positions match TRBD1. The TCR originated in a man between 65 and 85 years old with acute or convalescent COVID-19. The CDR3: CASSYRQGVNEQFF. CDR3 nucleotide sequence: TGTGCCAGCAGCTACCGACAGGGCGTTAATGAGCAGTTCTTC. The full variable domain, in which reference TRBV7-2 and TRBJ2-1 provide the parts outside the CDR3, is GAGVSQSPSNKVTEKGKDVELRCDPISGHTALYWYRQSLGQGLEFLIYFQGNSAPDKSGLPSDRFSAERTGGSVSTLTIQRTQQEDSAVYLCASSYRQGVNEQFFGPGTRLTVL.